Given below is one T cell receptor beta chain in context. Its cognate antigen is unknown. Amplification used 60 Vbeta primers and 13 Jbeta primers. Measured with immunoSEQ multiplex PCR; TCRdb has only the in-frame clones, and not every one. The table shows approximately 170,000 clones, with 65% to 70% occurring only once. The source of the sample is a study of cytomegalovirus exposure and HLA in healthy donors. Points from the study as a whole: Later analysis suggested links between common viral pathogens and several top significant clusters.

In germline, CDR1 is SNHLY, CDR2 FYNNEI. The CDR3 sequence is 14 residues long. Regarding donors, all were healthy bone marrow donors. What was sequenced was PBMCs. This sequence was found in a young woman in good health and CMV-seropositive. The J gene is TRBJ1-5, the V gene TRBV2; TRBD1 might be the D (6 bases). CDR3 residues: CAGGQSDSNQPQHF. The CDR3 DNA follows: TGTGCTGGTGGACAGAGCGATAGCAATCAGCCCCAGCATTTT.